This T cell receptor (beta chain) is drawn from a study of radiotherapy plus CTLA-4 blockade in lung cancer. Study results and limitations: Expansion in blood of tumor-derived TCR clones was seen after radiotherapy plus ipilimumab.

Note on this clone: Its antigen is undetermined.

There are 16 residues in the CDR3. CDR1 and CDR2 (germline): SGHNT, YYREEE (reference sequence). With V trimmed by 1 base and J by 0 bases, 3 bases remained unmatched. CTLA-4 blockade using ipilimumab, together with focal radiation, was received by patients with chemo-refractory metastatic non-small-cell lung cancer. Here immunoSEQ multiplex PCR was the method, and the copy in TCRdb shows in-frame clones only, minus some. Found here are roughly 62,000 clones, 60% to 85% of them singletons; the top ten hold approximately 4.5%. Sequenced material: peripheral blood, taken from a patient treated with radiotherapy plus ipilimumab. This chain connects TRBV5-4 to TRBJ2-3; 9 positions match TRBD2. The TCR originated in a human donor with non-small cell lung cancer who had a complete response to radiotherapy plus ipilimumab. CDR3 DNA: TGTGCCAGCAGCTTGAGGCGGGGGGGTAGCACAGATACGCAGTATTTT. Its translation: CASSLRRGGSTDTQYF.